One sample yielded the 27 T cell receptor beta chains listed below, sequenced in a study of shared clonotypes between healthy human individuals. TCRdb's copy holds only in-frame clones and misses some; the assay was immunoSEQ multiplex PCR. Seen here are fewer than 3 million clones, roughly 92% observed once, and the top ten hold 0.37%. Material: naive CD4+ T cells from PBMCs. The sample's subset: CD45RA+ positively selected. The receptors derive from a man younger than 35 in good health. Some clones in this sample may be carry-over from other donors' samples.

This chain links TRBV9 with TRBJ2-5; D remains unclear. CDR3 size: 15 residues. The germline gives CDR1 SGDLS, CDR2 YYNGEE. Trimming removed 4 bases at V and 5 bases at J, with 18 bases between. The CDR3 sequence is CASSLSARAEETQYF. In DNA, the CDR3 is TGTGCCAGCAGCCTCTCAGCGAGAGCTGAGGAGACCCAGTACTTC.

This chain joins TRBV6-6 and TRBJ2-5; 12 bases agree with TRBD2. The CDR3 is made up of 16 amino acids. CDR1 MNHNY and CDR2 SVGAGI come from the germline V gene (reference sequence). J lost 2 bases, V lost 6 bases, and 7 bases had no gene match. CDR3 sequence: CASRQGLAGLQETQYF. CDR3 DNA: TGTGCCAGCAGACAAGGACTAGCGGGATTACAAGAGACCCAGTACTTC.

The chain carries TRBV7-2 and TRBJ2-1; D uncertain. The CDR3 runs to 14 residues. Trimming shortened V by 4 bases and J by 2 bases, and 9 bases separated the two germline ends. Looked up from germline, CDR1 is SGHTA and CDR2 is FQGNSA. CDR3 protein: CASSSYTPYNEQFF. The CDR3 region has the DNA TGTGCCAGCAGCTCCTATACGCCCTACAATGAGCAGTTCTTC.

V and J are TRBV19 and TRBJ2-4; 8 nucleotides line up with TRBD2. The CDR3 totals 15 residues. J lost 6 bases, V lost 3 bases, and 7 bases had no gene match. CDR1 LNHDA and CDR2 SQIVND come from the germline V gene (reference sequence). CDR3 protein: CASSISGSAGNIQYF. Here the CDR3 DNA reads TGTGCCAGTAGTATCAGCGGGAGTGCGGGAAACATTCAGTACTTC.

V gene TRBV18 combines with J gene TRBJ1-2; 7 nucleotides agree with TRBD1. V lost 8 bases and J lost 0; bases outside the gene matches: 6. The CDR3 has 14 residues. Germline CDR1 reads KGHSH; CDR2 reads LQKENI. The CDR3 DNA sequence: TGTGCCAGCCTGGGACAGCCCTCTAACTATGGCTACACCTTC. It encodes CASLGQPSNYGYTF.

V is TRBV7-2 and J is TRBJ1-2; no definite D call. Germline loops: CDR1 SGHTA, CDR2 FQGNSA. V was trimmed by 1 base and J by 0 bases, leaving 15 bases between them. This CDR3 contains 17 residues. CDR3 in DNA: TGTGCCAGCAGCTTAGTTAGTGTAGGAGGGACTAACTATGGCTACACCTTC. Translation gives CASSLVSVGGTNYGYTF.

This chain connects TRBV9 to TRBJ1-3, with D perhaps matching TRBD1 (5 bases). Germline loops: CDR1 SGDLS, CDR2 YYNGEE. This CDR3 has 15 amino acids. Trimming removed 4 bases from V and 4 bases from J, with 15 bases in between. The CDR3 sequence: CASSSNPGSGNTIYF. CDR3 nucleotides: TGTGCCAGCAGCTCTAACCCAGGGAGCGGAAACACCATATATTTT. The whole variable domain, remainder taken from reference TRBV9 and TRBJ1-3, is DSGVTQTPKHLITATGQRVTLRCSPRSGDLSVYWYQQSLDQGLQFLIQYYNGEERAKGNILERFSAQQFPDLHSELNLSSLELGDSALYFCASSSNPGSGNTIYFGEGSWLTVV.

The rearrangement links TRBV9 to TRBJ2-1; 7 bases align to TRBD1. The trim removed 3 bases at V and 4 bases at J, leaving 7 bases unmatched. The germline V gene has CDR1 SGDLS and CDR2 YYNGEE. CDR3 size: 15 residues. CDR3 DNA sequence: TGTGCCAGCAGCGCAGCCGGGACAGAGTACAATGAGCAGTTCTTC. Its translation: CASSAAGTEYNEQFF.

The CDR3 loop reads CASSQGQGTGELFF. For the CDR3, the DNA is TGTGCCAGTAGTCAAGGACAGGGAACCGGGGAGCTGTTTTTT. The chain is built from TRBV19 and TRBJ2-2, with 8 bases that match TRBD1. V lost 5 bases and J lost 5; bases outside the gene matches: 4. The CDR3 has 14 amino acids. Germline assignment: CDR1 LNHDA and CDR2 SQIVND (reference sequence).

Here the CDR3 DNA reads TGTGCCTGGAGTAAAGGGCGGGCCTACGAGCAGTACTTC. This codes for CAWSKGRAYEQYF. The V gene is TRBV30, the J gene TRBJ2-7; possibly TRBD2 for D (5 bases). CDR1 GTSNPN and CDR2 SVGIG come from the germline V gene (reference sequence). The CDR3 runs to 13 residues. Trimming pared 2 bases from V and 2 bases from J, leaving 10 bases between.

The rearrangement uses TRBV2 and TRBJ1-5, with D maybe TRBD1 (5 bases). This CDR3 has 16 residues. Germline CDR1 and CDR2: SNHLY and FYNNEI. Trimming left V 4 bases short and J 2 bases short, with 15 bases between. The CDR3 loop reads CASSGPRGRGNQPQHF. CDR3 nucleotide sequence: TGTGCCAGCAGTGGACCTCGGGGACGTGGCAATCAGCCCCAGCATTTT.

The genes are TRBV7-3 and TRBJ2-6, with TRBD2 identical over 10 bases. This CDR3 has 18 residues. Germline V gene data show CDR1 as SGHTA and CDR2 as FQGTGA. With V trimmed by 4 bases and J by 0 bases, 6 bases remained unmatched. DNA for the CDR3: TGTGCCAGCAGCTCACGGACTAGCGGATCCTCTGGGGCCAACGTCCTGACTTTC. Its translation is CASSSRTSGSSGANVLTF.

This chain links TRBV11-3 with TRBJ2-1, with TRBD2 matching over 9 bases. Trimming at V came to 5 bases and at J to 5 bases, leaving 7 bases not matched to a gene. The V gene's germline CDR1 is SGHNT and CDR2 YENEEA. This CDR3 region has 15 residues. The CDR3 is CASSLRLAGNNEQFF. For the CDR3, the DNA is TGTGCCAGCAGCCTCAGGCTAGCGGGAAACAATGAGCAGTTCTTC.

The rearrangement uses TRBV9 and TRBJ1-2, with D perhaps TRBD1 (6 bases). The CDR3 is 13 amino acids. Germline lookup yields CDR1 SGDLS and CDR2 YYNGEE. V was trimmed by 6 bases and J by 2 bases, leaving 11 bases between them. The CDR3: CASNREVNYGYTF. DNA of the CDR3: TGTGCCAGCAACAGGGAAGTAAACTATGGCTACACCTTC.

CDR3 loop: CASRFNRGAGELFF. The CDR3 region has the DNA TGTGCCAGCAGGTTCAATAGAGGCGCCGGGGAGCTGTTTTTT. This chain connects TRBV6-5 to TRBJ2-2, with D unresolved. The CDR3 runs to 14 residues. Deletions cut 6 bases from V and 6 bases from J, with 14 bases between. Germline V gives CDR1 MNHEY, CDR2 SVGAGI.

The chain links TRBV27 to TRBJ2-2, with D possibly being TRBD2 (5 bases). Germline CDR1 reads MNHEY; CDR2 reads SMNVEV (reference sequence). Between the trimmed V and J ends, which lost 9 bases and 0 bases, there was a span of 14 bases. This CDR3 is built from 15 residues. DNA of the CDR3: TGTGCCAGTGCGGCGGCGGAGGCGAACACCGGGGAGCTGTTTTTT. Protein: CASAAAEANTGELFF.

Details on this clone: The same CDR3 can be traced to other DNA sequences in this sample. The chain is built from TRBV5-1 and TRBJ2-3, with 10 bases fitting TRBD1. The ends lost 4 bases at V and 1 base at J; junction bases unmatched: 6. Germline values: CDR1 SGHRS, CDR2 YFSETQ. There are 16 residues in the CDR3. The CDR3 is CASSRAGTGGTDTQYF. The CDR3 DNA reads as TGCGCCAGCAGCAGAGCCGGGACAGGGGGCACAGATACGCAGTATTTT.

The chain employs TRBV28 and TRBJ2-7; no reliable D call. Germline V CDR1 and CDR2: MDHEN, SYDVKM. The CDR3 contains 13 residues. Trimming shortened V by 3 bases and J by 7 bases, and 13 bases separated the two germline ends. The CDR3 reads CASSFFTPGEQYF. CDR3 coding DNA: TGTGCCAGCAGTTTCTTTACTCCCGGTGAGCAGTACTTC.

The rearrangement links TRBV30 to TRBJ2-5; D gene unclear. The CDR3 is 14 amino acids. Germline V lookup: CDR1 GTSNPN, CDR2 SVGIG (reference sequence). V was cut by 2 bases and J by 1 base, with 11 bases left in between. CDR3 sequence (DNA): TGTGCCTGGAGTTTTTCAAACGCCCAAGAGACCCAGTACTTC. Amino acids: CAWSFSNAQETQYF.

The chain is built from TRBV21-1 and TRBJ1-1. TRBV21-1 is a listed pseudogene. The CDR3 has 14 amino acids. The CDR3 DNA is TGTGCCAGCAGCAAAGATCGAGGGAACACTGAAGCTTTCTTT. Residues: CASSKDRGNTEAFF.

The CDR3 region has the DNA TGTGCCAGCGCCCAAGATGGGGAGACCCAGTACTTC. Amino acids: CASAQDGETQYF. The J gene is TRBJ2-5, the V gene TRBV2; D not certain. The CDR3 loop spans 12 amino acids. Germline CDR1 and CDR2: SNHLY and FYNNEI. Trimming left V 8 bases short and J 5 bases short, with 12 bases between.

The CDR3 reads CASSQGLPGTSGHNEQFF. In nucleotides, the CDR3 is TGCGCCAGCAGCCAAGGACTCCCCGGGACTAGCGGACACAATGAGCAGTTCTTC. The chain combines TRBV4-1 with TRBJ2-1, with 11 bases identical to TRBD2. V was pared by 1 base and J by 5 bases, with 10 bases of the junction left unmatched. This CDR3 is built from 18 residues. Germline V CDR1 and CDR2: MGHRA, YSYEKL.

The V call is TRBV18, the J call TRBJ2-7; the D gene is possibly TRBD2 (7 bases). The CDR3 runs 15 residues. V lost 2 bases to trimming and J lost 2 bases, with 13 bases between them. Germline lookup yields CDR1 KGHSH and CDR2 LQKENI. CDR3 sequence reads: CASSPGGAGAYEQYF. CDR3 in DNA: TGTGCCAGCTCACCAGGGGGGGCAGGTGCCTACGAGCAGTACTTC.

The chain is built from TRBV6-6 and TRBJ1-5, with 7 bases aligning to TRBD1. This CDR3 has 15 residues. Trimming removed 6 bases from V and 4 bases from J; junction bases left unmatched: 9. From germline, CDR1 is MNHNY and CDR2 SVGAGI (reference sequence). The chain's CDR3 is CASRPVGTENQPQHF. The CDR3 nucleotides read TGTGCCAGCAGGCCCGTCGGGACAGAAAATCAGCCCCAGCATTTT.

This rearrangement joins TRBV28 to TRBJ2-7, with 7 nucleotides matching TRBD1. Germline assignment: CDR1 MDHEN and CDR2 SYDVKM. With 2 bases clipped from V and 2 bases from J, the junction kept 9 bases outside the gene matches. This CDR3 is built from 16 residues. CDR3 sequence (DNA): TGTGCCAGCAGTTTAGGAACCCGGGACAGAGCCTACGAGCAGTACTTC. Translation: CASSLGTRDRAYEQYF.

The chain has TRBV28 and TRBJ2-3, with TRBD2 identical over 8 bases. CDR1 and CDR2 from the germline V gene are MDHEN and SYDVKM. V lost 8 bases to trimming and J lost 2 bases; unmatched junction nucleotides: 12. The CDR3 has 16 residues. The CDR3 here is CASPKTSGSATDTQYF. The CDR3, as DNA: TGTGCCAGCCCCAAAACCAGCGGGAGCGCCACAGATACGCAGTATTTT.

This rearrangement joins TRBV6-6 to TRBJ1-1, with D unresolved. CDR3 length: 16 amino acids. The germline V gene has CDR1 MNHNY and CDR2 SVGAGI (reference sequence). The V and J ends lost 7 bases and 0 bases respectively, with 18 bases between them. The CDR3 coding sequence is TGTGCCAGCACCAAAATAGGGTGGGGTATGAACACTGAAGCTTTCTTT. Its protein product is CASTKIGWGMNTEAFF.